What follows are 3 T cell receptor beta chains derived from one specimen sequenced in a study of blood T cell repertoires in COVID-19 (dated by TCRdb to the early 2020s). The library was prepared using the immunoSEQ multiplex PCR assay. TCRdb re-hosts the immuneACCESS table, in-frame sequences only. Its copies lack some clones; in the studies checked, an unresolved V gene accounts for under half of them, and the cause for the rest is not known. The sample profile shows 200,000 to 250,000 clones; approximately 90% of them were found once. The biggest ten clones account for roughly 19% of the sample. What was sequenced was peripheral blood. These receptors originate from a man aged 45-65 years with COVID-19, enrolled during active disease.

This chain joins TRBV18 and TRBJ2-1, with 9 positions matching TRBD1. Losses at the gene ends were 6 bases for V and 10 bases for J; bases not matched to a gene: 4. CDR3 length equals 12 residues. Germline lookup yields CDR1 KGHSH and CDR2 LQKENI. CDR3 loop: CASSRQGGEQFF. The DNA for the CDR3 is TGTGCCAGCTCGAGACAGGGGGGGGAGCAGTTCTTC.

This chain connects TRBV7-2 to TRBJ2-3; D possibly corresponds to TRBD2 (6 bases). Per germline, CDR1 SGHTA and CDR2 FQGNSA. The ends were cut back, 5 bases at V and 1 base at J, with 13 bases in the middle. This CDR3 is built from 15 residues. CDR3 in DNA: TGTGCCAGCAGCCCCGGGGGTCCTCGCACAGATACGCAGTATTTT. Its protein product is CASSPGGPRTDTQYF.

The chain joins TRBV23-1 to TRBJ2-7, with 7 bases aligning to TRBD2. TRBV23-1 is labeled an ORF, and its function is uncertain. V trimming: 9 bases; J trimming: 4 bases; junction bases outside the gene matches: 12. This CDR3 spans 14 amino acids. In nucleotides, the CDR3 is TGCGCCAGGGTACAGCGGGGTTCCCTTTACGAGCAGTACTTC. This encodes CARVQRGSLYEQYF.